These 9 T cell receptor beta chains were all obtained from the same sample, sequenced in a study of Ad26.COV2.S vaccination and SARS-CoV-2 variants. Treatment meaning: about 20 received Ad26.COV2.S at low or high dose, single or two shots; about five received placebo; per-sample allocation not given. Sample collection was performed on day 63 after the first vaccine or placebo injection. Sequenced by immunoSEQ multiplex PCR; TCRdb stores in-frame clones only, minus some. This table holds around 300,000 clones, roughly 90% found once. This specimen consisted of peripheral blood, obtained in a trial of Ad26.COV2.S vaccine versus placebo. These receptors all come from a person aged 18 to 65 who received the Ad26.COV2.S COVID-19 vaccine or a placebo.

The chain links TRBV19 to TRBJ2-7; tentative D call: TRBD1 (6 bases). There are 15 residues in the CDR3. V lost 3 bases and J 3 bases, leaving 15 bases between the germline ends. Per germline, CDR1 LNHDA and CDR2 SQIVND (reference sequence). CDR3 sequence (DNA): TGTGCCAGTAGTATTGATGTGGGGACATACTACGAGCAGTACTTC. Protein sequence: CASSIDVGTYYEQYF.

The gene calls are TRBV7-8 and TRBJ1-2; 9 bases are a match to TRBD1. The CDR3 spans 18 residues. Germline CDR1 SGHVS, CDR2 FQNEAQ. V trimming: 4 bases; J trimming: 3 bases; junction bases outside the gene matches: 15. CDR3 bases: TGTGCCAGCAGCTCCGAACCCGGGGACAGGGTCAGACACTATGGCTACACCTTC. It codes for CASSSEPGDRVRHYGYTF. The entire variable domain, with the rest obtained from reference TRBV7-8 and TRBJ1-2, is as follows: GAGVSQSPRYKVAKRGQDVALRCDPISGHVSLFWYQQALGQGPEFLTYFQNEAQLDKSGLPSDRFFAERPEGSVSTLKIQRTQQEDSAVYLCASSSEPGDRVRHYGYTFGSGTRLTVV.

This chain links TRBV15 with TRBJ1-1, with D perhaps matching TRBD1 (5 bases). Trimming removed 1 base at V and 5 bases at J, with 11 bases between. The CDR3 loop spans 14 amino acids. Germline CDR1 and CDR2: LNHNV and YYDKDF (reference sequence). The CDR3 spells CATSRAGGWTEAFF. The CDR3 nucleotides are TGTGCCACCAGCAGAGCGGGGGGGTGGACTGAAGCTTTCTTT. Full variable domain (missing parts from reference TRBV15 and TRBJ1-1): DAMVIQNPRYQVTQFGKPVTLSCSQTLNHNVMYWYQQKSSQAPKLLFHYYDKDFNNEADTPDNFQSRRPNTSFCFLDIRSPGLGDTAMYLCATSRAGGWTEAFFGQGTRLTVV.

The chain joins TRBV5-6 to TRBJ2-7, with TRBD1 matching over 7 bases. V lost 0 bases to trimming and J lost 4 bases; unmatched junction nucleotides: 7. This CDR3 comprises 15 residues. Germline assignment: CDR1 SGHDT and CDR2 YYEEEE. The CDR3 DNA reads TGTGCCAGCAGCTTGGTTAGGACAGGCATTTACGAGCAGTACTTC. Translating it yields CASSLVRTGIYEQYF.

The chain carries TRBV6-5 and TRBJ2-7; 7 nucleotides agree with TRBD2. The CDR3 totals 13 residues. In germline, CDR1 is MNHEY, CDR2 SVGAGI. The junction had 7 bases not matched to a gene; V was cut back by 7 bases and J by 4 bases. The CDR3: CASNHRGGYEQYF. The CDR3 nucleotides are TGTGCCAGCAATCATCGCGGGGGATACGAGCAGTACTTC.

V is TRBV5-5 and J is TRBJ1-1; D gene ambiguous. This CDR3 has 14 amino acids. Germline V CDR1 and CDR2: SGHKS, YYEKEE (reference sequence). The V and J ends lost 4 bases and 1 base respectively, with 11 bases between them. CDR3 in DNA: TGTGCCAGCAGCCCGCTCGCAGGGAACACTGAAGCTTTCTTT. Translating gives CASSPLAGNTEAFF.

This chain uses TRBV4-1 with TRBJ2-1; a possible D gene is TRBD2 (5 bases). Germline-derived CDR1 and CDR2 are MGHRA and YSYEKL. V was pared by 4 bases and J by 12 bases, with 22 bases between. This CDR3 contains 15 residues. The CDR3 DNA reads TGCGCCAGCAGCCCCCCGGGTCGGGGAGCGGCAACGCAGTTCTTC. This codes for CASSPPGRGAATQFF.

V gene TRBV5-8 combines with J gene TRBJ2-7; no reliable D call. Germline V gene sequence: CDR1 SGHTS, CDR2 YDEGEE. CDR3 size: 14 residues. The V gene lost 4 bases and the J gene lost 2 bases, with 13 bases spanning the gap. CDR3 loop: CASSHDKGTYEQYF. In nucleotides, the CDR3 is TGTGCCAGCAGCCACGACAAGGGTACCTACGAGCAGTACTTC. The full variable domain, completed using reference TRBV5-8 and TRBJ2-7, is EAGVTQSPTHLIKTRGQQATLRCSPISGHTSVYWYQQALGLGLQFLLWYDEGEERNRGNFPPRFSGRQFPNYSSELNVNALELEDSALYLCASSHDKGTYEQYFGPGTRLTVT.

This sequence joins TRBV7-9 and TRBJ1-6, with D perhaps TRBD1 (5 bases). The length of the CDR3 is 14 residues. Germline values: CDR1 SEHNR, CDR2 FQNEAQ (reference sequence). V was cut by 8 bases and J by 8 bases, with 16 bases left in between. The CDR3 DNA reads TGTGCCAGCTCCCAGGGCAGGGAATATTCACCCCTCCACTTT. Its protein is CASSQGREYSPLHF.